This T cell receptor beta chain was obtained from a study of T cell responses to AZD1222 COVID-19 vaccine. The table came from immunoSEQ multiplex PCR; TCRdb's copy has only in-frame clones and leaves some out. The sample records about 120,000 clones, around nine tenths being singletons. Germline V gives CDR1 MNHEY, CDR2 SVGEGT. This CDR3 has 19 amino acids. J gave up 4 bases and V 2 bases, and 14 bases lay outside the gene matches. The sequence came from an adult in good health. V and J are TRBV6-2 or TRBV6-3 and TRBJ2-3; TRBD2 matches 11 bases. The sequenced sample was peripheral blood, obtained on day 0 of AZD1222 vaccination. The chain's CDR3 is CASSYPEGLAGGRADTQYF. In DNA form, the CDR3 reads TGTGCCAGCAGTTACCCCGAGGGGCTAGCGGGAGGAAGAGCAGATACGCAGTATTTT.